Each of the 18 T cell receptor beta chains below was sequenced from the same sample in a study of cytomegalovirus exposure and HLA in healthy donors. Vbeta (60) and Jbeta (13) primers were used in the PCR. Generated by immunoSEQ multiplex PCR, the TCRdb table keeps only in-frame clones and is missing some. Of roughly 110,000 clones listed, about four fifths are singletons. The sample consisted of PBMCs. The source is a woman between 45 and 65 years old in good health and CMV-seropositive.

The V call is TRBV2, the J call TRBJ1-4; D remains ambiguous. This CDR3 spans 13 amino acids. V was cut by 2 bases and J by 4 bases, with 5 bases left in between. Germline V gene data show CDR1 as SNHLY and CDR2 as FYNNEI. The CDR3: CASSEKLNEKLFF. Written as DNA, the CDR3 is TGTGCCAGCAGTGAAAAACTTAATGAAAAACTGTTTTTT.

CDR3: CASSSSVETQYF. The CDR3 bases are TGTGCCAGCAGCTCTAGCGTAGAGACCCAGTACTTC. V gene TRBV5-6 combines with J gene TRBJ2-5; D is perhaps TRBD2 (6 bases). Per germline, CDR1 SGHDT and CDR2 YYEEEE. The CDR3 consists of 12 residues. V was pared by 3 bases and J by 4 bases, with 7 bases between.

V is TRBV14 and J is TRBJ2-1; no reliable D call. Germline V gives CDR1 SGHDN, CDR2 FVKESK. V was shortened by 0 bases and J by 7 bases, with 10 bases between the two germline ends. The CDR3 consists of 14 residues. The CDR3 region is CASSQDLSFNEQFF. The DNA of the CDR3 is TGTGCCAGCAGCCAAGATTTAAGCTTTAATGAGCAGTTCTTC.

The J gene is TRBJ2-7, the V gene TRBV11-2; a possible D gene is TRBD1 (5 bases). Trimming shortened V by 2 bases and J by 1 base, and 6 bases separated the two germline ends. The CDR3 has 13 amino acids. The germline V gene has CDR1 SGHAT and CDR2 FQNNGV. CDR3 in amino acids: CASSLPGSYEQYF. CDR3 nucleotides: TGTGCCAGCAGCTTACCAGGGTCCTACGAGCAGTACTTC.

The chain carries TRBV28 and TRBJ1-6; TRBD1 aligns across 7 bases. V gave up 7 bases and J gave up 5 bases; unmatched junction bases: 5. Germline assignment: CDR1 MDHEN and CDR2 SYDVKM. The CDR3 extends over 14 amino acids. CDR3 nucleotides: TGTGCCAGCACCTCCGGGACAGATAATTCACCCCTCCACTTT. This sequence encodes CASTSGTDNSPLHF. The full variable domain, with the rest looked up from reference TRBV28 and TRBJ1-6, is DVKVTQSSRYLVKRTGEKVFLECVQDMDHENMFWYRQDPGLGLRLIYFSYDVKMKEKGDIPEGYSVSREKKERFSLILESASTNQTSMYLCASTSGTDNSPLHFGNGTRLTVT.

Concerning this clone itself: Other DNA sequences in this specimen translate into the identical CDR3. The chain joins TRBV5-1 to TRBJ2-5; D is ambiguous. This CDR3 spans 12 amino acids. Trimming cost V 0 bases and J 3 bases, with 3 bases left between them. CDR1 is SGHRS, CDR2 YFSETQ, per germline. CDR3 in amino acids: CASSLAEETQYF. The CDR3 DNA sequence: TGCGCCAGCAGCTTGGCCGAAGAGACCCAGTACTTC.

The chain uses TRBV18 and TRBJ2-5, with 8 bases lining up with TRBD1. TRBJ2-7 explains the end of the DNA better; the J call may be wrong. The V gene's germline CDR1 is KGHSH and CDR2 LQKENI. The CDR3 is 15 residues long. CDR3 sequence reads: CASSPPGQAAYEQYF. The CDR3 DNA sequence: TGTGCCAGCTCACCACCGGGACAGGCCGCCTACGAGCAGTACTTC.

This chain joins TRBV11-3 and TRBJ2-7; D remains ambiguous. The germline V gene encodes CDR1 SGHNT and CDR2 YENEEA. Trimming removed 2 bases from V and 0 bases from J, with 8 bases in between. This CDR3 has 14 residues. The CDR3 DNA follows: TGTGCCAGCAGCTTATCGTCCAGCTCCTACGAGCAGTACTTC. The encoded protein is CASSLSSSSYEQYF. The variable domain in full, completed from reference TRBV11-3 and TRBJ2-7, reads EAGVVQSPRYKIIEKKQPVAFWCNPISGHNTLYWYLQNLGQGPELLIRYENEEAVDDSQLPKDRFSAERLKGVDSTLKIQPAELGDSAVYLCASSLSSSSYEQYFGPGTRLTVT.

This sequence joins TRBV7-2 and TRBJ2-1, with D possibly being TRBD1 (6 bases). V lost 1 base and J lost 11, with 9 bases in between. CDR1 and CDR2 (germline): SGHTA, FQGNSA. This CDR3 is built from 12 residues. The CDR3 loop reads CASSLDQGQQFF. DNA of the CDR3: TGTGCCAGCAGCTTAGACCAGGGGCAGCAGTTCTTC.

The rearrangement links TRBV7-9 to TRBJ2-7, with D unresolved. This CDR3 comprises 13 residues. V was clipped by 2 bases and J by 7 bases, with 12 bases between them. CDR1 is SEHNR, CDR2 FQNEAQ, per germline (reference sequence). CDR3 residues: CASSLSTSREQYF. Written as DNA, the CDR3 is TGTGCCAGCAGCTTATCTACCTCTCGAGAGCAGTACTTC.

The chain couples TRBV11-2 to TRBJ2-5; D remains ambiguous. The CDR3 has 15 residues. Trimming removed 2 bases from V and 5 bases from J, with 15 bases in between. Germline CDR1 and CDR2: SGHAT and FQNNGV. CDR3: CASSLSPPPRETQYF. Written as DNA, the CDR3 is TGTGCCAGCAGCTTATCCCCACCTCCTCGGGAGACCCAGTACTTC.

The J gene is TRBJ1-2, the V gene TRBV4-1, with D maybe TRBD1 (5 bases). CDR1 is MGHRA and CDR2 is YSYEKL in the germline V gene. This CDR3 comprises 15 residues. Trimming pared 0 bases from V and 4 bases from J, leaving 12 bases between. In nucleotides, the CDR3 is TGCGCCAGCAGCCAAGAACTGAGACAGATCTATGGCTACACCTTC. It is translated as CASSQELRQIYGYTF.

The chain has TRBV7-2 and TRBJ2-1, with D possibly TRBD2 on 6 matching bases. Germline V lookup: CDR1 SGHTA, CDR2 FQGNSA. The CDR3 spans 13 residues. Trimming removed 3 bases from V and 6 bases from J, with 9 bases in between. DNA of the CDR3: TGTGCCAGCAGCTTGCTAGCGACCAATGAGCAGTTCTTC. It codes for CASSLLATNEQFF.

This clone was seen only a few times. The CDR3 is CASIDRAGNTIYF. The CDR3 DNA is TGTGCCAGTATCGACAGGGCTGGAAACACCATATATTTT. J is TRBJ1-3 and V is TRBV19, with TRBD1 matching over 7 bases. Germline V gene sequence: CDR1 LNHDA, CDR2 SQIVND (reference sequence). This CDR3 has 13 amino acids. V was clipped by 7 bases and J by 2 bases; unmatched bases: 2. Variable domain in full (rest from reference TRBV19 and TRBJ1-3): DGGITQSPKYLFRKEGQNVTLSCEQNLNHDAMYWYRQDPGQGLRLIYYSQIVNDFQKGDIAEGYSVSREKKESFPLTVTSAQKNPTAFYLCASIDRAGNTIYFGEGSWLTVV.

This clone was counted a few times. The chain links TRBV6-1 to TRBJ2-1; 9 nucleotides align to TRBD2. The CDR3 sequence is 16 residues long. The germline gives CDR1 MNHNS, CDR2 SASEGT. J was trimmed by 4 bases and V by 0 bases; bases with no gene match: 4. The CDR3 spells CASSEAGLAAYNEQFF. CDR3 in DNA: TGTGCCAGCAGTGAAGCGGGACTAGCAGCGTACAATGAGCAGTTCTTC.

The V and J genes are TRBV6-1 and TRBJ1-4; TRBD1 is a possible D gene (5 bases). Between the trimmed V and J ends, which lost 5 bases and 8 bases, there was a span of 15 bases. Germline lookup yields CDR1 MNHNS and CDR2 SASEGT. CDR3 size: 14 residues. This CDR3 is CASSPQEPQEKLFF. CDR3 DNA sequence: TGTGCCAGCAGTCCACAGGAACCTCAGGAAAAACTGTTTTTT.

The J gene is TRBJ1-6, the V gene TRBV9, with a tentative D call TRBD1 (5 bases). CDR1 is SGDLS and CDR2 is YYNGEE in the germline V gene. Trimming took off 2 bases at V and 6 bases at J, with 9 bases between the two ends. The CDR3 covers 14 residues. CDR3 protein: CASSVSGRNSPLHF. For the CDR3, the DNA is TGTGCCAGCAGCGTTTCAGGGCGTAATTCACCCCTCCACTTT. Full variable domain (remainder filled in from reference TRBV9 and TRBJ1-6): DSGVTQTPKHLITATGQRVTLRCSPRSGDLSVYWYQQSLDQGLQFLIQYYNGEERAKGNILERFSAQQFPDLHSELNLSSLELGDSALYFCASSVSGRNSPLHFGNGTRLTVT.

This clone appeared a single time. The rearrangement uses TRBV9 and TRBJ1-6; 9 positions match TRBD1. Germline-derived CDR1 and CDR2 are SGDLS and YYNGEE. The CDR3 totals 15 residues. Trimming cost V 4 bases and J 10 bases; bases outside gene matches: 9. The CDR3 nucleotides are TGTGCCAGCAGCCGAGGGGGACAGGGAGACTCACCCCTCCACTTT. Translated: CASSRGGQGDSPLHF.